Listed below are T cell receptor beta chains from one sample, sequenced in a study of T cells after yellow fever vaccination. TCRdb re-called the 5' RACE reads with MiXCR, one entry per CDR3 protein. The sample holds 400,000 to 650,000 distinct CDR3 sequences, 21% seen once. The sequences come from PBMCs, collected roughly 20 days after the first yellow fever vaccination. All receptors derive from a man younger than 30 who received the YFV17D yellow fever vaccine. The CDR3 runs from the conserved cysteine through the conserved F or W. The D gene is left open where the match is weak. Clone sizes are given selectively: once, few, many, or a class where the clone is expanded.

abundance: NA
j_gene: TRBJ2-3
v_gene: TRBV10-3
d_gene: TRBD1
CDR3nt: TGTGCCATCAGTGAGTTCGACAGGGACGGCACAGATACGCAGTATTTT
CDR3aa: CAISEFDRDGTDTQYF

abundance: NA
j_gene: TRBJ2-2
v_gene: TRBV5-1
d_gene: NA
CDR3nt: TGCGCCAGCAGCTTGTGGGTTCCTCCCTCCACCGGGGAGCTGTTTTTT
CDR3aa: CASSLWVPPSTGELFF

abundance: NA
j_gene: TRBJ2-4
v_gene: TRBV5-1
d_gene: TRBD1
CDR3nt: TGCGCCACCAGCTTGGCAGGGGGAGCCAAAAACATTCAGTACTTC
CDR3aa: CATSLAGGAKNIQYF

abundance: NA
j_gene: TRBJ1-1
v_gene: TRBV6-1
d_gene: TRBD1
CDR3nt: TGTGCCAGCATGTCGGGACAGATGAACACTGAAGCTTTCTTT
CDR3aa: CASMSGQMNTEAFF

abundance: NA
j_gene: TRBJ2-1
v_gene: TRBV27
d_gene: TRBD2
CDR3nt: TGTGCCAGCAACTTTAGAGCGGGGGGGCACTACAATGAGCAGTTCTTC
CDR3aa: CASNFRAGGHYNEQFF

abundance: few
j_gene: TRBJ1-1
v_gene: TRBV12-3/TRBV12-4
d_gene: NA
CDR3nt: TGTGCCAGCCGTTTCGGTGACACTGAAGCTTTCTTT
CDR3aa: CASRFGDTEAFF

abundance: NA
j_gene: TRBJ1-2
v_gene: TRBV6-1
d_gene: TRBD1
CDR3nt: TGTGCCAGCAGCTCGAAGGACAGGGGTAAAGAAGGCTACACCTTC
CDR3aa: CASSSKDRGKEGYTF

abundance: many
j_gene: TRBJ1-6
v_gene: TRBV7-2
d_gene: TRBD1
CDR3nt: TGTGCCAGCAAAACAGGGGCTTCACCCCTCCACTTT
CDR3aa: CASKTGASPLHF

abundance: few
j_gene: TRBJ2-1
v_gene: TRBV20-1
d_gene: TRBD1
CDR3nt: TGCAGGACAGGGGTCCTGCGGAATGAGCAGTTCTTC
CDR3aa: CRTGVLRNEQFF

abundance: many
j_gene: TRBJ1-5
v_gene: TRBV6-5
d_gene: TRBD1
CDR3nt: TGTGCCAGCAGTTACTCGGACAGGGCCCAGCCCCAGCATTTT
CDR3aa: CASSYSDRAQPQHF

abundance: few
j_gene: TRBJ2-3
v_gene: TRBV5-8
d_gene: TRBD1
CDR3nt: TGTGCCAGGGGTAGGGGACAGTCCTATCGCACAGATACGCAGTATTTT
CDR3aa: CARGRGQSYRTDTQYF

abundance: NA
j_gene: TRBJ2-1
v_gene: TRBV7-3
d_gene: TRBD2
CDR3nt: TGTGCCAGCTCCCCTAGCGGAGACTACAATGAGCAGTTCTTC
CDR3aa: CASSPSGDYNEQFF

abundance: many
j_gene: TRBJ2-5
v_gene: TRBV12-3/TRBV12-4
d_gene: NA
CDR3nt: TGTGCCAGCGCCGAGGGGGACGCACAGACCCAGTACTTC
CDR3aa: CASAEGDAQTQYF

abundance: few
j_gene: TRBJ1-5
v_gene: TRBV30
d_gene: NA
CDR3nt: TGTGCCTGGAGTACGCCCAATCAGCCCCAGCATTTT
CDR3aa: CAWSTPNQPQHF

abundance: NA
j_gene: TRBJ1-1
v_gene: TRBV28
d_gene: NA
CDR3nt: TGTGCCAGCGGTGCAAACACTGAAGCTTTCTTT
CDR3aa: CASGANTEAFF

abundance: few
j_gene: TRBJ2-7
v_gene: TRBV7-6
d_gene: NA
CDR3nt: TGTGCCAGCAGCCGGACACTCCTCGGGGCCTTGGGGGAGCAGTACTTC
CDR3aa: CASSRTLLGALGEQYF

abundance: NA
j_gene: TRBJ2-1
v_gene: TRBV6-1
d_gene: TRBD2
CDR3nt: TGTGCCAGCAGTGTGACACTAGCGGGGGGGCTCAATGAGCAGTTCTTC
CDR3aa: CASSVTLAGGLNEQFF

abundance: NA
j_gene: TRBJ2-3
v_gene: TRBV9
d_gene: NA
CDR3nt: TGTGCCAGCAGTCTTGAGGGGCAGACTACTAGCACAGATACGCAGTATTTT
CDR3aa: CASSLEGQTTSTDTQYF

abundance: NA
j_gene: TRBJ1-6
v_gene: TRBV10-3
d_gene: NA
CDR3nt: TGTGCCATCAGAGACGGGGGCTCCTATAATTCACCCCTCCACTTT
CDR3aa: CAIRDGGSYNSPLHF

abundance: NA
j_gene: TRBJ2-5
v_gene: TRBV5-6
d_gene: TRBD2
CDR3nt: TGTGCCAGCAGCGCGGGACTAGCGGGTAGGCAAGAGACCCAGTACTTC
CDR3aa: CASSAGLAGRQETQYF

abundance: few
j_gene: TRBJ1-1
v_gene: TRBV27
d_gene: TRBD1
CDR3nt: TGTGCCAGCAGTAAAACAGGGGTGAACACTGAAGCTTTCTTT
CDR3aa: CASSKTGVNTEAFF

abundance: many
j_gene: TRBJ2-7
v_gene: TRBV6-5
d_gene: NA
CDR3nt: TGTGCCAGCACCATCCCCCCTCTCAACGAGCAGTACTTC
CDR3aa: CASTIPPLNEQYF

abundance: many
j_gene: TRBJ1-2
v_gene: TRBV20-1
d_gene: NA
CDR3nt: TGCAGTGCTAGACAGGTGGGCTCCTCTGGCTACACCTTC
CDR3aa: CSARQVGSSGYTF

abundance: few
j_gene: TRBJ2-5
v_gene: TRBV20-1
d_gene: TRBD2
CDR3nt: TGCAGTGCTAGCGAGGGTAGCGGGGGATTCCAAGAGACCCAGTACTTC
CDR3aa: CSASEGSGGFQETQYF

abundance: few
j_gene: TRBJ2-1
v_gene: TRBV20-1
d_gene: TRBD2
CDR3nt: TGCAGTGCTAGTGCCCAGACTAGCTTCCACAATGAGCAGTTCTTC
CDR3aa: CSASAQTSFHNEQFF

abundance: few
j_gene: TRBJ2-5
v_gene: TRBV28
d_gene: NA
CDR3nt: TGTGCCAGCAGCACAGAGGGGCGGGGAGAGACCCAGTACTTC
CDR3aa: CASSTEGRGETQYF

abundance: NA
j_gene: TRBJ2-3
v_gene: TRBV5-4
d_gene: TRBD2
CDR3nt: TGTGCCAGCAGCTCGTCTTATGCGGGGGGATTCACAGATACGCAGTATTTT
CDR3aa: CASSSSYAGGFTDTQYF